What follows are 30 T cell receptor beta chains derived from one specimen sequenced in a study of T-cell reconstitution after alpha-beta-depleted transplantation in children. Unique molecular identifiers were incorporated when the TCRbeta library was constructed. TCRdb independently ran MiXCR on the PCR reads; one entry per CDR3 protein. The sample shows approximately 97,000 distinct CDR3 sequences, 7.5% to 9% of them seen only once. Source: PBMCs, taken before TCRalphabeta/CD19-depleted stem cell transplant. Every receptor here comes from a boy aged 2 to 10 with acute lymphoblastic leukemia, due to receive a stem cell transplant.

Comments on this clonotype: This may be a read error: a much more frequent sequence differs by one nucleotide. This CDR3 is missing its conserved last phenylalanine or tryptophan, likely due to a read error. The chain couples TRBV10-3 to TRBJ1-2, with D possibly TRBD1 on 6 matching bases. The germline V gene has CDR1 ENHRY and CDR2 SYGVKD. This CDR3 spans 12 amino acids. Trimming took 9 bases from V and 4 from J, leaving 12 bases between them. In DNA form, the CDR3 reads TGTGCCATTCAGGGCAGGGGCTATGGCTACACCTTG. It specifies CAIQGRGYGYTL.

The chain links TRBV7-9 to TRBJ1-5, with D possibly matching TRBD1 (5 bases). Per germline, CDR1 SEHNR and CDR2 FQNEAQ (reference sequence). The V end lost 3 bases, the J end lost 4 bases, and 7 bases lay between the germline ends. This CDR3 has 13 amino acids. The CDR3 reads CASSFAGNQPQHF. In DNA form, the CDR3 reads TGTGCCAGCAGCTTCGCAGGGAATCAGCCCCAGCATTTT.

This clonotype occurred many times. The chain carries TRBV20-1 and TRBJ1-2; D unclear. In germline, CDR1 is DFQATT, CDR2 SNEGSKA (reference sequence). The CDR3 runs to 14 residues. The V end lost 3 bases, the J end lost 5 bases, and 16 bases lay between the germline ends. The chain's CDR3 is CSASLSRTLYGYTF. CDR3 sequence (DNA): TGCAGTGCTAGTCTTTCCAGGACTCTATATGGCTACACCTTC.

The J gene is TRBJ1-1, the V gene TRBV13, with no clear D. V shed 5 bases and J shed 6 bases, with 19 bases lying between them. Germline V gives CDR1 PRHDT, CDR2 FYEKMQ (reference sequence). This CDR3 has 15 residues. The CDR3 DNA reads as TGTGCCAGCAGCCCCGGTAGGGCGGCCGGGCCTGAAGCTTTCTTT. This gives the protein CASSPGRAAGPEAFF.

Ten or more counts support this clonotype. For the CDR3, the DNA is TGTGCCAGCAGCTTAGGAGGGATCGCCTACGAGCAGTACTTC. Amino acids: CASSLGGIAYEQYF. V and J are TRBV11-2 and TRBJ2-7, with a tentative D call TRBD2 (5 bases). V was trimmed by 1 base and J by 2 bases, leaving 9 bases between them. This CDR3 contains 14 residues. CDR1 and CDR2 from the germline V gene are SGHAT and FQNNGV.

This clonotype has just a few counts. The rearrangement uses TRBV7-9 and TRBJ1-2; D gene ambiguous. Germline assignment: CDR1 SEHNR and CDR2 FQNEAQ (reference sequence). V lost 5 bases to trimming and J lost 2 bases, with 15 bases between them. This CDR3 has 15 amino acids. For the CDR3, the DNA is TGTGCCAGCAGCCGTGCGTGGGCAGACAACTATGGCTACACCTTC. Its translation: CASSRAWADNYGYTF.

V gene TRBV25-1 combines with J gene TRBJ2-3; 7 nucleotides agree with TRBD1. The V gene end was trimmed by 8 bases and the J gene end by 2 bases; junction bases not matched to a gene: 7. Germline V gene data show CDR1 as MGHDK and CDR2 as SYGVNS. The CDR3 loop spans 14 amino acids. For the CDR3, the DNA is TGTGCCAGCGGGGGACAGCACTTCACAGATACGCAGTATTTT. Translation gives CASGGQHFTDTQYF.

In this sample, this clonotype turned up many times. The V and J genes are TRBV14 and TRBJ2-3; D unclear. The V and J ends lost 0 bases and 4 bases respectively, with 5 bases between them. The CDR3 contains 13 residues. Looked up from germline, CDR1 is SGHDN and CDR2 is FVKESK. The CDR3 region is CASSQDMADTQYF. The CDR3 DNA sequence: TGTGCCAGCAGCCAAGATATGGCAGATACGCAGTATTTT.

Many counts were recorded for this clonotype. V and J are TRBV6-1 and TRBJ2-3; D is possibly TRBD1 (6 bases). V dropped 6 bases and J dropped 0 bases, with 7 bases sitting between them. The germline CDR1 and CDR2 sequences are MNHNS and SASEGT. The CDR3 consists of 13 residues. For the CDR3, the DNA is TGTGCCAGCAGGGACAGAAGCACAGATACGCAGTATTTT. It encodes CASRDRSTDTQYF.

On this clonotype itself: Germline is not matched at one junction end, which may reflect a read error. The V and J genes are TRBV12-3 or TRBV12-4 and TRBJ2-4; D gene ambiguous. The CDR3 is 12 amino acids. In nucleotides, the CDR3 is TGTGCCGGCAGCCTACATGGAAACATTCAGTACTTC. This sequence encodes CAGSLHGNIQYF.

This clonotype has more than one count but fewer than ten. The rearrangement uses TRBV12-3 or TRBV12-4 and TRBJ1-1; TRBD1 agrees at 7 bases. The CDR3 consists of 13 residues. V trimming: 7 bases; J trimming: 5 bases; junction bases outside the gene matches: 7. CDR3 in amino acids: CASKFGRGTEAFF. The CDR3 nucleotides read TGTGCCAGCAAGTTCGGCAGGGGGACTGAAGCTTTCTTT.

This clonotype was observed a single time. This chain links TRBV20-1 with TRBJ1-5; unclear D gene. This CDR3 comprises 17 residues. Germline V gene lookup returns CDR1 DFQATT and CDR2 SNEGSKA (reference sequence). Here the CDR3 DNA reads TGCTGCGCTAGATCGGACCGACTCTTTATCCCCAATCAGCCCCAGCATTTT. Encoded protein: CCARSDRLFIPNQPQHF.

The chain is built from TRBV6-5 and TRBJ2-7; D tentatively reads TRBD1 or TRBD2 (5 bases each). The ends were cut back, 4 bases at V and 3 bases at J, with 13 bases in the middle. Germline-derived CDR1 and CDR2 are MNHEY and SVGAGI. The CDR3 length is 14 residues. In DNA form, the CDR3 reads TGTGCCAGCAGTTCCCCCGGGACGGTCTACGAGCAGTACTTC. It translates to CASSSPGTVYEQYF.

This clonotype was seen only a few times. The J gene is TRBJ2-2, the V gene TRBV29-1; 11 nucleotides line up with TRBD2. Per the germline V gene, CDR1 is SQVTM and CDR2 is ANQGSEA. The J segment lost 4 bases and the V segment lost 8 bases, leaving 12 bases of the junction unmatched. This CDR3 has 16 residues. CDR3 protein: CSHIGSGGGSTGELFF. In nucleotides, the CDR3 is TGCAGCCACATTGGTAGCGGGGGGGGGAGCACCGGGGAGCTGTTTTTT.

V and J are TRBV4-3 and TRBJ2-6; D unresolved. This CDR3 spans 17 amino acids. Germline V lookup: CDR1 LGHNA, CDR2 YSLEER. V lost 2 bases, J lost 0 bases, and 11 bases lay in between. The CDR3 nucleotides are TGCGCCAGCAGCCAACTACCTGTGGGCTCTGGGGCCAACGTCCTGACTTTC. This gives the protein CASSQLPVGSGANVLTF.

A few counts support this clonotype. V usage is TRBV7-9 and J usage is TRBJ2-2; D is unresolved. Germline V gives CDR1 SEHNR, CDR2 FQNEAQ (reference sequence). The CDR3 covers 15 residues. The ends were cut back, 2 bases at V and 2 bases at J, with 9 bases in the middle. DNA for the CDR3: TGTGCCAGCAGCTTAACGGGCGGCAACACCGGGGAGCTGTTTTTT. Translated, it gives CASSLTGGNTGELFF. Drawing the rest from reference TRBV7-9 and TRBJ2-2, the complete variable domain is DTGVSQNPRHKITKRGQNVTFRCDPISEHNRLYWYRQTLGQGPEFLTYFQNEAQLEKSRLLSDRFSAERPKGSFSTLEIQRTEQGDSAMYLCASSLTGGNTGELFFGEGSRLTVL.

This clonotype was observed a few times. This chain uses TRBV9 with TRBJ2-1, with D possibly TRBD1 on 6 matching bases. V lost 3 bases to trimming and J lost 2 bases, with 12 bases between them. The CDR3 is 15 amino acids. Germline V lookup: CDR1 SGDLS, CDR2 YYNGEE. CDR3 protein: CASSAGWGPYNEQFF. The DNA for the CDR3 is TGTGCCAGCAGCGCGGGGTGGGGGCCCTACAATGAGCAGTTCTTC. The variable domain in full, completed from reference TRBV9 and TRBJ2-1, reads DSGVTQTPKHLITATGQRVTLRCSPRSGDLSVYWYQQSLDQGLQFLIQYYNGEERAKGNILERFSAQQFPDLHSELNLSSLELGDSALYFCASSAGWGPYNEQFFGPGTRLTVL.

This clonotype was counted at least ten times. At one boundary the junction diverges from the germline segment, which might be a read error. The rearrangement joins TRBV3-1 to TRBJ2-7; D is ambiguous. This CDR3 contains 13 residues. The germline CDR1 and CDR2 sequences are LGHDT and YNNKEL (reference sequence). Written as DNA, the CDR3 is TGCGCCAGCAGCCAAGATAGGAGTTACGAGCAGTACTTC. Its translation is CASSQDRSYEQYF.

This clonotype came up many times. This chain uses TRBV29-1 with TRBJ2-7; 7 bases fit TRBD1. The CDR3 runs to 13 residues. Germline values: CDR1 SQVTM, CDR2 ANQGSEA. Trimming removed 0 bases from V and 3 bases from J; junction bases left unmatched: 2. DNA of the CDR3: TGCAGCGTTGAAGACAGGGGGATCTACGAGCAGTACTTC. Protein product: CSVEDRGIYEQYF.

The V gene is TRBV28, the J gene TRBJ2-1, with 11 bases aligning to TRBD2. The V gene's germline CDR1 is MDHEN and CDR2 SYDVKM. This CDR3 is 16 amino acids long. Losses at the gene ends were 4 bases for V and 0 bases for J; bases not matched to a gene: 2. The CDR3 DNA sequence: TGTGCCAGCAGTTCTAGCGGGGGGAGCTCCTACAATGAGCAGTTCTTC. Residues: CASSSSGGSSYNEQFF.

There are a few counts of this clonotype. The genes are TRBV6-2 or TRBV6-3 and TRBJ1-5; D is perhaps TRBD1 (5 bases). The CDR3 extends over 14 amino acids. Deletions cut 6 bases from V and 1 base from J, with 10 bases between. The germline V gene has CDR1 MNHEY and CDR2 SVGEGT. The CDR3 DNA reads as TGTGCCAGCAGCCCGACAGCAAGCAATCAGCCCCAGCATTTT. It is translated as CASSPTASNQPQHF.

The chain has TRBV25-1 and TRBJ1-1; D not resolved. The CDR3 extends over 11 amino acids. V lost 1 base, J lost 10 bases, and 7 bases lay in between. Germline V gives CDR1 MGHDK, CDR2 SYGVNS. The CDR3 bases are TGTGCCAGCAGTGAATCGGCGGCAGCTTTCTTT. Translated, it gives CASSESAAAFF. Looking up the rest from reference TRBV25-1 and TRBJ1-1 gives the full variable domain: EADIYQTPRYLVIGTGKKITLECSQTMGHDKMYWYQQDPGMELHLIHYSYGVNSTEKGDLSSESTVSRIRTEHFPLTLESARPSHTSQYLCASSESAAAFFGQGTRLTVV.

This clonotype has a count of ten or more. The CDR3 DNA sequence: TGCAGCGTTGTTTCTCGTGGCGAGCAGTACTTC. Residues: CSVVSRGEQYF. This chain uses TRBV29-1 with TRBJ2-7, with D unclear. V was pared by 4 bases and J by 6 bases, with 10 bases between. The germline gives CDR1 SQVTM, CDR2 ANQGSEA. This CDR3 region has 11 residues.

In this sample, this clonotype turned up a few times. The chain links TRBV20-1 to TRBJ2-1; TRBD1 is a possible D gene (7 bases). In germline, CDR1 is DFQATT, CDR2 SNEGSKA (reference sequence). Trimming removed 5 bases from V and 4 bases from J, with 15 bases in between. The length of the CDR3 is 14 residues. In DNA form, the CDR3 reads TGCAGTGCTTCGGGGGACAGAGATTACAATGAGCAGTTCTTC. Protein: CSASGDRDYNEQFF.

Many counts were recorded for this clonotype. The rearrangement links TRBV4-2 to TRBJ2-5; D remains unclear. The CDR3 extends over 15 amino acids. The germline V and J ends were trimmed by 0 bases and 2 bases, with 10 bases remaining between them. The V gene's germline CDR1 is LGHNA and CDR2 YNFKEQ. The CDR3 region has the DNA TGTGCCAGCAGCCAAGAACAGAACAGTCAAGAGACCCAGTACTTC. Translated, it gives CASSQEQNSQETQYF.

This clonotype was observed at least ten times. The chain couples TRBV24-1 to TRBJ2-3; D is perhaps TRBD1 (6 bases). Germline CDR1 and CDR2: KGHDR and SFDVKD. Trimming took off 8 bases at V and 0 bases at J, with 11 bases between the two ends. The CDR3 runs 14 residues. The DNA of the CDR3 is TGTGCCACCAAGGGGGTTCTTAGCACAGATACGCAGTATTTT. It codes for CATKGVLSTDTQYF.

This chain joins TRBV20-1 and TRBJ2-7; no reliable D call. V was pared by 6 bases and J by 0 bases, with 9 bases between. The CDR3 totals 12 residues. Germline CDR1 reads DFQATT; CDR2 reads SNEGSKA (reference sequence). The CDR3: CSALETSYEQYF. CDR3 in DNA: TGCAGTGCGCTAGAGACCTCCTACGAGCAGTACTTC.

This clonotype showed up just a few times. The gene calls are TRBV6-2 or TRBV6-3 and TRBJ1-1; D is unresolved. The V end lost 2 bases, the J end lost 5 bases, and 9 bases lay between the germline ends. The germline CDR1 and CDR2 sequences are MNHEY and SVGEGT. The CDR3 covers 13 residues. CDR3 coding DNA: TGTGCCAGCAGTTACACAGTTCGAACTGAAGCTTTCTTT. Protein: CASSYTVRTEAFF.

This clonotype appeared many times. The chain couples TRBV21-1 to TRBJ2-1; TRBD1 is the table's D call, not checked against the DNA. TRBV21-1 counts as a pseudogene. This CDR3 spans 16 amino acids. The CDR3 loop is CASSKAGQGCYNEQFF. The DNA for the CDR3 is TGTGCCAGCAGCAAAGCTGGACAGGGATGCTACAATGAGCAGTTCTTC.

As concerns this clonotype: A much bigger clone sits one base away, suggesting this may be a read error. The chain couples TRBV20-1 to TRBJ2-1; 8 bases match TRBD2. The CDR3 covers 15 residues. The germline CDR1 and CDR2 sequences are DFQATT and SNEGSKA (reference sequence). The CDR3 nucleotides read TGCTGTGCTAGAGTCCCCTGGCGGGGGGTGGATGAGCAGTTCTTC. Protein product: CCARVPWRGVDEQFF.